The sequence of this T cell receptor beta chain was determined in a study of T-cell memory formation after mild COVID-19. Points from the study as a whole: Mainly CM and EM harbored the contracting CD4+ clones; mainly EMRA harbored the CD8+ ones. Memory cells collected pre-infection included some clones that later responded, suggesting cross-reactive memory joined. Clones contracting over day 15 to 85 were CD4/CD8 balanced, with later expanders leaning CD4+.

Turning to this clonotype: The antigen remains undetermined.

TCRdb processed the 5' RACE reads anew with MiXCR; each CDR3 protein has one entry. In the table there are some 320,000 distinct CDR3 sequences, roughly 15% of which are singletons. Germline V lookup: CDR1 SQVTM, CDR2 ANQGSEA. The length of the CDR3 is 13 residues. V lost 5 bases and J 0 bases, leaving 11 bases between the germline ends. This clonotype was sampled from a man between 18 and 29 years old who had mild COVID-19 (a few samples of this study predate the infection). Cell type and time point are not known. Material for sequencing was PBMCs or a T cell subset sorted from them (not recorded which). The chain couples TRBV29-1 to TRBJ2-7; D gene uncertain. CDR3 DNA: TGCAGCGTTAACGGTGAACTCTCCTACGAGCAGTACTTC. This sequence encodes CSVNGELSYEQYF.